Below, 3 T cell receptor beta chains from the same sample are listed, as sequenced in a study of T-cell reconstitution after alpha-beta-depleted transplantation in children. TCRbeta library preparation incorporated unique molecular identifiers. TCRdb used MiXCR to reprocess the PCR reads, holding one entry per CDR3 protein. The sample has more than 200,000 distinct CDR3 sequences; approximately 8.4% are singletons. Sequencing was performed on PBMCs, mostly from graft donor cells, taken 360 days after TCRalphabeta/CD19-depleted stem cell transplant. These receptors all come from a male patient aged 2 to 10 who had a stem cell transplant for acute myeloid leukemia, so the T cells may come from the graft donor.

The V gene is TRBV5-6, the J gene TRBJ1-5; 7 nucleotides line up with TRBD1. The CDR3 has 17 amino acids. V was pared by 1 base and J by 1 base, with 8 bases of the junction left unmatched. Per germline, CDR1 SGHDT and CDR2 YYEEEE. The CDR3 loop reads CASSLFNPRGSNQPQHF. The CDR3 coding sequence is TGTGCCAGCAGCTTGTTTAATCCCAGGGGGAGCAATCAGCCCCAGCATTTT.

The J gene is TRBJ2-7, the V gene TRBV12-3 or TRBV12-4; 7 nucleotides line up with TRBD2. This CDR3 has 13 amino acids. V lost 6 bases and J lost 0; bases outside the gene matches: 2. For the CDR3, the DNA is TGTGCCAGCAGACCTAGCGGCTCCTACGAGCAGTACTTC. This translates into CASRPSGSYEQYF.

There are a few counts of this clonotype. V is TRBV15 and J is TRBJ2-5; weak D call: TRBD2 (6 bases). This CDR3 region has 16 residues. Trimming removed 3 bases from V and 0 bases from J, with 14 bases in between. The germline V gene has CDR1 LNHNV and CDR2 YYDKDF (reference sequence). CDR3 amino acids: CATSSGDLEYQETQYF. The CDR3 nucleotides read TGTGCCACCAGCAGCGGGGACTTAGAATACCAAGAGACCCAGTACTTC.